The 26 T cell receptor beta chains below come from one sample, sequenced in a study of yellow fever vaccine responses in identical twins (dated by TCRdb to between 2018 and 2020). Library preparation used RT-PCR. Sequenced using an Illumina HiSeq 2500. The raw public data were reprocessed by TCRdb itself: fastp quality trimming at Q25, MiXCR clonotype calling, in-frame beta chains only. Rows are unified per CDR3 protein, each entry keeping the most common DNA and genes. This sample holds about 6,400 distinct CDR3 sequences; 80% to 85% were observed only once. The top ten hold about 3.4% of the sample. Source: T cells from blood (PBMCs), unsorted or a sorted subset (not recorded which), taken before or after yellow fever vaccination (not recorded which). The receptors derive from a woman under 30 who received the yellow fever vaccine. Donor details come from another sample of the same person, matched by shared clones.

This clonotype was recorded only once. The chain links TRBV2 to TRBJ1-2, with 7 bases identical to TRBD1. V shed 4 bases and J 0 bases; nucleotides not matched to a gene: 14. This CDR3 region has 18 residues. Germline CDR1 SNHLY, CDR2 FYNNEI. The CDR3 here is CASSGGPLQGPANYGYTF. The DNA of the CDR3 is TGTGCCAGCAGTGGAGGACCCCTACAGGGGCCAGCTAACTATGGCTACACCTTC.

This chain uses TRBV11-3 with TRBJ2-5, with 8 positions matching TRBD2. After removal of 5 bases from V and 2 bases from J, the junction contained 10 bases not matched to a gene. Per germline, CDR1 SGHNT and CDR2 YENEEA. This CDR3 is 16 amino acids long. CDR3 sequence reads: CASSIQAGVNQETQYF. CDR3 sequence (DNA): TGTGCCAGCAGCATACAAGCGGGAGTGAATCAAGAGACCCAGTACTTC. Full variable domain (missing parts from reference TRBV11-3 and TRBJ2-5): EAGVVQSPRYKIIEKKQPVAFWCNPISGHNTLYWYLQNLGQGPELLIRYENEEAVDDSQLPKDRFSAERLKGVDSTLKIQPAELGDSAVYLCASSIQAGVNQETQYFGPGTRLLVL.

As to this clonotype: A junction end diverges from the germline sequence, so it may reflect a read error. CDR3 amino acids: CASRDRVISSYNEQFF. The DNA of the CDR3 is TGTGCCAGCCGTGACAGGGTCATAAGCTCCTACAATGAGCAGTTCTTC. The chain couples TRBV6-4 to TRBJ2-1; 7 nucleotides line up with TRBD1. The germline V gene encodes CDR1 MRHNA and CDR2 SNTAGT. The CDR3 runs to 16 residues.

This chain joins TRBV24-1 and TRBJ2-1; 9 positions agree with TRBD2. Germline V gene lookup returns CDR1 KGHDR and CDR2 SFDVKD. The CDR3 length is 18 residues. Trimming removed 0 bases from V and 4 bases from J; junction bases left unmatched: 9. CDR3 DNA: TGTGCCACCAGTGATTTGCCCGGGACTAGCTCCTCTTACAATGAGCAGTTCTTC. Its translation is CATSDLPGTSSSYNEQFF.

The chain links TRBV10-3 to TRBJ2-3; 8 positions match TRBD2. The CDR3 is 16 amino acids. The V and J ends lost 3 bases and 4 bases, in that order; junction bases with no gene match: 9. Germline V gives CDR1 ENHRY, CDR2 SYGVKD. The CDR3: CAISEMEAGEADTQYF. CDR3 nucleotide sequence: TGTGCCATCAGTGAAATGGAAGCGGGAGAGGCAGATACGCAGTATTTT.

In its sample, this clonotype was seen a few times. The CDR3 sequence: CASRSYGNYGYTF. CDR3 DNA: TGTGCCAGCAGGAGCTACGGGAACTATGGCTACACCTTC. This sequence joins TRBV6-1 and TRBJ1-2, with D uncertain. The CDR3 consists of 13 residues. V was cut by 6 bases and J by 2 bases, with 10 bases left in between. Germline V gene data show CDR1 as MNHNS and CDR2 as SASEGT.

This clonotype came up once. The chain joins TRBV11-2 to TRBJ2-7, with D hard to call. The length of the CDR3 is 12 residues. From germline, CDR1 is SGHAT and CDR2 FQNNGV. V dropped 0 bases and J dropped 4 bases, with 4 bases sitting between them. CDR3: CASSLDGYEQYF. The CDR3 DNA reads as TGTGCCAGCAGCTTAGACGGGTACGAGCAGTACTTC.

The chain links TRBV15 to TRBJ2-7; D gene uncertain. Germline V gives CDR1 LNHNV, CDR2 YYDKDF (reference sequence). The ends were cut back, 1 base at V and 3 bases at J, with 4 bases in the middle. The CDR3 is 12 amino acids. The CDR3: CATSRAGYEQYF. CDR3 in DNA: TGTGCCACCAGCAGAGCGGGCTACGAGCAGTACTTC.

This sequence joins TRBV29-1 and TRBJ1-1; D is perhaps TRBD1 (6 bases). The CDR3 is made up of 11 amino acids. Germline-derived CDR1 and CDR2 are SQVTM and ANQGSEA. V was pared by 7 bases and J by 1 base, with 7 bases between. The CDR3 spells CSGTANTEAFF. The CDR3 region has the DNA TGCAGCGGGACAGCGAACACTGAAGCTTTCTTT.

The chain has TRBV13 and TRBJ2-7, with 11 positions matching TRBD1. V trimming: 5 bases; J trimming: 2 bases; junction bases outside the gene matches: 5. This CDR3 spans 15 amino acids. Germline assignment: CDR1 PRHDT and CDR2 FYEKMQ (reference sequence). Here the CDR3 reads CASSSGTGGTYEQYF. The CDR3 nucleotides read TGTGCCAGCAGCAGCGGGACAGGGGGAACCTACGAGCAGTACTTC.

The chain joins TRBV4-3 to TRBJ1-6; D ambiguous. The CDR3 is made up of 14 amino acids. Germline lookup yields CDR1 LGHNA and CDR2 YSLEER. The V and J ends lost 0 bases and 10 bases respectively, with 10 bases between them. This CDR3 reads CASSQDGEYSPLHF. DNA of the CDR3: TGCGCCAGCAGCCAAGATGGGGAGTACTCACCCCTCCACTTT.

The V call is TRBV4-3, the J call TRBJ2-7, with unresolved D. The CDR3 extends over 15 amino acids. The germline V and J ends were trimmed by 0 bases and 4 bases, with 13 bases remaining between them. Germline-derived CDR1 and CDR2 are LGHNA and YSLEER. Here the CDR3 reads CASSQDWVYSYEQYF. The CDR3, as DNA: TGCGCCAGCAGCCAAGATTGGGTATATTCTTACGAGCAGTACTTC.

CDR3 amino acids: CATASGSSYNEQFF. CDR3 DNA: TGTGCCACCGCATCGGGGAGCTCCTACAATGAGCAGTTCTTC. This sequence joins TRBV10-3 and TRBJ2-1, with a weak D call TRBD2 (5 bases). The CDR3 spans 14 residues. Trimming cost V 10 bases and J 0 bases, with 13 bases left between them. Per germline, CDR1 ENHRY and CDR2 SYGVKD.

CDR3 nucleotide sequence: TGTGCCAGCAGTTCTAATCACAATGAGCAGTTCTTC. It encodes CASSSNHNEQFF. The chain joins TRBV12-3 or TRBV12-4 to TRBJ2-1; D remains unclear. The CDR3 is 12 amino acids. V was clipped by 4 bases and J by 5 bases, with 6 bases between them.

V and J are TRBV13 and TRBJ2-7; D is possibly TRBD2 (6 bases). Germline-derived CDR1 and CDR2 are PRHDT and FYEKMQ (reference sequence). V lost 5 bases, J lost 0 bases, and 14 bases lay in between. The CDR3 is 15 amino acids. As DNA, the CDR3 is TGTGCCAGCAGCGTATACCGGGACTTCTCCTACGAGCAGTACTTC. The encoded protein is CASSVYRDFSYEQYF.

This chain connects TRBV14 to TRBJ1-2; 9 nucleotides line up with TRBD1. CDR3 size: 15 residues. The germline gives CDR1 SGHDN, CDR2 FVKESK. Trimming took 1 base from V and 4 from J; bases not matched to a gene: 4. The CDR3 reads CASSQVGTGLYGYTF. The CDR3 DNA follows: TGTGCCAGCAGCCAAGTCGGGACAGGGCTCTATGGCTACACCTTC.

This clonotype was recorded once. The chain couples TRBV2 to TRBJ2-1, with D perhaps TRBD1 (5 bases). Germline values: CDR1 SNHLY, CDR2 FYNNEI. This CDR3 has 12 residues. V dropped 10 bases and J dropped 3 bases, with 10 bases sitting between them. The CDR3 protein is CATQGLYNEQFF. The CDR3 nucleotides read TGTGCCACCCAGGGTCTCTACAATGAGCAGTTCTTC. The full variable domain, with the rest looked up from reference TRBV2 and TRBJ2-1, is EPEVTQTPSHQVTQMGQEVILRCVPISNHLYFYWYRQILGQKVEFLVSFYNNEISEKSEIFDDQFSVERPDGSNFTLKIRSTKLEDSAMYFCATQGLYNEQFFGPGTRLTVL.

The V gene is TRBV11-1, the J gene TRBJ2-5; 8 bases map to TRBD1. V shed 1 base and J 5 bases; nucleotides not matched to a gene: 9. The CDR3 consists of 16 residues. The germline CDR1 and CDR2 sequences are SGHAT and FQDESV (reference sequence). CDR3 sequence (DNA): TGTGCCAGCAGCTTAGGGTTCGCAGGGGGCTTTGAGACCCAGTACTTC. Protein: CASSLGFAGGFETQYF.

This clonotype was counted only a few times. The chain uses TRBV7-9 and TRBJ1-5; D gene unclear. V gave up 5 bases and J gave up 4 bases, with 9 bases separating them. The V gene's germline CDR1 is SEHNR and CDR2 FQNEAQ (reference sequence). The CDR3 runs to 13 residues. The CDR3 protein is CASSRAANQPQHF. Written as DNA, the CDR3 is TGTGCCAGCAGCAGGGCGGCGAATCAGCCCCAGCATTTT.

The genes are TRBV6-1 and TRBJ2-1, with TRBD2 as a possible D gene (5 bases). CDR3 length equals 15 residues. The germline V gene has CDR1 MNHNS and CDR2 SASEGT. Deletions cut 2 bases from V and 9 bases from J, with 17 bases between. CDR3 sequence reads: CASSEFGREGGEQFF. CDR3 bases: TGTGCCAGCAGTGAATTTGGGAGAGAGGGCGGTGAGCAGTTCTTC.

DNA for the CDR3: TGTGCCAGCAATACTTTTAGCGGGGGCTACGAGCAGTACTTC. Its protein is CASNTFSGGYEQYF. This rearrangement joins TRBV13 to TRBJ2-7, with 9 bases matching TRBD2. CDR3 length equals 14 residues. The trim removed 7 bases at V and 3 bases at J, leaving 7 bases unmatched. Germline lookup yields CDR1 PRHDT and CDR2 FYEKMQ (reference sequence).

The chain uses TRBV12-3 or TRBV12-4 and TRBJ2-7; D unresolved. The CDR3 totals 11 residues. V gave up 6 bases and J gave up 6 bases, with 9 bases separating them. CDR3 nucleotides: TGTGCCAGCAGCTCCCCGGGCGAGCAGTACTTC. This codes for CASSSPGEQYF.

This clonotype has just one count. V gene TRBV4-3 combines with J gene TRBJ2-7; 12 nucleotides agree with TRBD1. The V gene's germline CDR1 is LGHNA and CDR2 YSLEER. V was clipped by 0 bases and J by 5 bases; unmatched bases: 5. CDR3 size: 16 residues. In DNA form, the CDR3 reads TGCGCCAGCAGCCAAGATTCCGGGACAGGGGGCAACGAGCAGTACTTC. Protein product: CASSQDSGTGGNEQYF.

The chain employs TRBV7-3 and TRBJ2-1; the D is unclear. V gave up 5 bases and J gave up 3 bases, with 11 bases separating them. The V gene's germline CDR1 is SGHTA and CDR2 FQGTGA. This CDR3 is 14 amino acids long. DNA for the CDR3: TGTGCCAGCAGCCCCCTCTCAGACTACAATGAGCAGTTCTTC. It encodes CASSPLSDYNEQFF. Drawing the rest from reference TRBV7-3 and TRBJ2-1, the complete variable domain is GAGVSQTPSNKVTEKGKYVELRCDPISGHTALYWYRQSLGQGPEFLIYFQGTGAADDSGLPNDRFFAVRPEGSVSTLKIQRTERGDSAVYLCASSPLSDYNEQFFGPGTRLTVL.

The chain couples TRBV2 to TRBJ2-1; TRBD1 agrees at 10 bases. The germline gives CDR1 SNHLY, CDR2 FYNNEI. The V segment lost 6 bases and the J segment 8 bases; nucleotides outside the gene matches: 7. The CDR3 consists of 14 residues. CDR3 nucleotides: TGTGCCAGCAGACCGGGACAGGGGCATGATGAGCAGTTCTTC. Its translation: CASRPGQGHDEQFF.

This chain uses TRBV11-1 with TRBJ1-3; TRBD1 might be the D (6 bases). Germline V CDR1 and CDR2: SGHAT, FQDESV (reference sequence). The CDR3 has 15 residues. The ends were cut back, 5 bases at V and 0 bases at J, with 11 bases in the middle. The CDR3 spells CASSPTGASGNTIYF. In DNA, the CDR3 is TGTGCCAGCAGCCCGACAGGAGCCTCTGGAAACACCATATATTTT.